What follows is one TCR beta chain and its context. Terminally differentiated effector memory CD45RA+ cells were excluded from the naive CD8 cells, which were CD45RO-negative and positively selected for CCR7. Adults of Caucasian background living in Nashville, Tennessee made up all donors. These data originate in a study of shared clonotypes between healthy human individuals. Running of the assay took place at deep level. TCRdb's copy holds only in-frame clones and misses some; the assay was immunoSEQ multiplex PCR. The sample includes roughly 890,000 clones, 85% to 95% of them seen just once. Germline V gene lookup returns CDR1 SEHNR and CDR2 FQNEAQ (reference sequence). This CDR3 contains 16 residues. V lost 5 bases and J 3 bases, leaving 19 bases between the germline ends.

Sequenced input: naive CD8+ T cells sorted from blood. This rearrangement joins TRBV7-9 to TRBJ1-1; a possible D gene is TRBD1 (5 bases). This clonotype was obtained from a man younger than 40 in good health. The CDR3 DNA is TGTGCCAGCAGCCCCCTCTCGGGGCTTTCGGACACTGAAGCTTTCTTT. The encoded protein is CASSPLSGLSDTEAFF. Full variable domain (missing parts from reference TRBV7-9 and TRBJ1-1): DTGVSQNPRHKITKRGQNVTFRCDPISEHNRLYWYRQTLGQGPEFLTYFQNEAQLEKSRLLSDRFSAERPKGSFSTLEIQRTEQGDSAMYLCASSPLSGLSDTEAFFGQGTRLTVV.